One sample yielded the 12 T cell receptor beta chains listed below, sequenced in a study of cytomegalovirus exposure and HLA in healthy donors. The table came from immunoSEQ multiplex PCR; TCRdb's copy has only in-frame clones and leaves some out. The table shows 120,000 to 150,000 clones, with about nine tenths occurring only once. Sequencing used PBMCs. The receptor source for this set is a man aged 18 to 35 in good health and CMV-seronegative.

The chain is built from TRBV4-1 and TRBJ2-7; tentatively, D is TRBD2 (6 bases). The germline V and J ends were trimmed by 0 bases and 1 base, with 16 bases remaining between them. The CDR3 extends over 17 amino acids. Germline CDR1 MGHRA, CDR2 YSYEKL. As DNA, the CDR3 is TGCGCCAGCAGCCAAGATGGGGGGAGGTCCCTTTCCTACGAGCAGTACTTC. As protein: CASSQDGGRSLSYEQYF.

CDR3 DNA sequence: TGTGCCAGCAGTCTACAGGGTTTTAGGTCTGGGGCCAACGTCCTGACTTTC. Translating gives CASSLQGFRSGANVLTF. This chain connects TRBV27 to TRBJ2-6; D may be TRBD1 (6 bases). Germline CDR1 and CDR2: MNHEY and SMNVEV (reference sequence). The CDR3 extends over 17 amino acids. Trimming took off 5 bases at V and 1 base at J, with 15 bases between the two ends.

The chain recombines TRBV7-9 with TRBJ1-4; the match to TRBD1 covers 9 bases. Losses at the gene ends were 4 bases for V and 6 bases for J; bases not matched to a gene: 18. Germline V gene data show CDR1 as SEHNR and CDR2 as FQNEAQ (reference sequence). The CDR3 totals 19 residues. The DNA for the CDR3 is TGTGCCAGCAGCTCACCTCGGGGGACAGGGAGAGTAGTCCATGAAAAACTGTTTTTT. Translated: CASSSPRGTGRVVHEKLFF.

This clone was counted between two and nine times. J is TRBJ2-1 and V is TRBV6-5; 12 bases align to TRBD1. This CDR3 spans 14 amino acids. V dropped 5 bases and J dropped 8; count of bases not matched to a gene: 4. The germline V gene encodes CDR1 MNHEY and CDR2 SVGAGI. The CDR3 is CASSVGTGGDEQFF. The CDR3 DNA follows: TGTGCCAGCAGTGTTGGGACAGGGGGCGATGAGCAGTTCTTC.

The genes are TRBV19 and TRBJ2-5; tentatively, D is TRBD1 (7 bases). V lost 6 bases to trimming and J lost 2 bases, with 19 bases between them. The V gene's germline CDR1 is LNHDA and CDR2 SQIVND (reference sequence). This CDR3 spans 16 amino acids. The CDR3 reads CASRPGGGGWQETQYF. For the CDR3, the DNA is TGTGCCAGTAGACCTGGAGGGGGCGGTTGGCAAGAGACCCAGTACTTC.

The CDR3 region has the DNA TGTGCCAGCAGCTTAGGGGAGGCCATGAACACTGAAGCTTTCTTT. The encoded protein is CASSLGEAMNTEAFF. V and J are TRBV7-8 and TRBJ1-1; no clear D gene. V lost 1 base to trimming and J lost 0 bases, with 9 bases between them. From germline, CDR1 is SGHVS and CDR2 FQNEAQ. The CDR3 loop spans 15 amino acids. Combining the CDR3 with reference TRBV7-8 and TRBJ1-1 gives the whole variable domain GAGVSQSPRYKVAKRGQDVALRCDPISGHVSLFWYQQALGQGPEFLTYFQNEAQLDKSGLPSDRFFAERPEGSVSTLKIQRTQQEDSAVYLCASSLGEAMNTEAFFGQGTRLTVV.

The DNA for the CDR3 is TGTGCCAGCAGTCCCCTTCGACTAGCGGGAGGCCTCCAAGAGACCCAGTACTTC. Translating it yields CASSPLRLAGGLQETQYF. The rearrangement links TRBV28 to TRBJ2-5; 13 positions match TRBD2. The CDR3 covers 18 residues. CDR1 is MDHEN and CDR2 is SYDVKM in the germline V gene. J gave up 1 base and V 5 bases, and 10 bases lay outside the gene matches.

This chain connects TRBV25-1 to TRBJ2-5; maybe TRBD1 (5 bases). Germline V gene lookup returns CDR1 MGHDK and CDR2 SYGVNS. Trimming stripped 3 bases from V and 2 bases from J, with 16 bases between. The CDR3 extends over 16 amino acids. In DNA, the CDR3 is TGTGCCAGCAGTGATAAGGGCAGGGCTAGGCAAGAGACCCAGTACTTC. It encodes CASSDKGRARQETQYF.

This chain links TRBV14 with TRBJ1-4; TRBD1 might be the D (5 bases). The CDR3 length is 15 residues. Looked up from germline, CDR1 is SGHDN and CDR2 is FVKESK. The V end lost 4 bases, the J end lost 8 bases, and 17 bases lay between the germline ends. The CDR3 nucleotides read TGTGCCAGCAGCCCTGCGTTGGGGCGGGAGGAAAAACTGTTTTTT. This gives the protein CASSPALGREEKLFF.

This clone has just a few counts. The chain couples TRBV18 to TRBJ1-5, with D tentatively TRBD1 (5 bases). V lost 5 bases to trimming and J lost 6 bases, with 14 bases between them. Germline V lookup: CDR1 KGHSH, CDR2 LQKENI. CDR3 length equals 14 residues. CDR3 residues: CASSMGGRGQPQHF. CDR3 in DNA: TGTGCCAGCTCAATGGGGGGTCGGGGTCAGCCCCAGCATTTT.

The chain joins TRBV7-9 to TRBJ2-2; 12 nucleotides line up with TRBD2. Germline V gene lookup returns CDR1 SEHNR and CDR2 FQNEAQ (reference sequence). The CDR3 has 16 amino acids. Losses at the gene ends were 5 bases for V and 3 bases for J; bases not matched to a gene: 4. This chain's CDR3 is CASSLLAGGDTGELFF. The CDR3 nucleotides read TGTGCCAGCAGCCTGCTAGCGGGAGGGGACACCGGGGAGCTGTTTTTT.

The chain carries TRBV15 and TRBJ2-5, with 13 bases lining up with TRBD2. CDR3 length: 16 residues. The germline V gene encodes CDR1 LNHNV and CDR2 YYDKDF (reference sequence). V lost 4 bases, J lost 5 bases, and 7 bases stayed unmatched. The CDR3: CATSIGTSGIGETQYF. The CDR3 DNA is TGTGCCACCAGCATCGGGACTAGCGGGATAGGGGAGACCCAGTACTTC.